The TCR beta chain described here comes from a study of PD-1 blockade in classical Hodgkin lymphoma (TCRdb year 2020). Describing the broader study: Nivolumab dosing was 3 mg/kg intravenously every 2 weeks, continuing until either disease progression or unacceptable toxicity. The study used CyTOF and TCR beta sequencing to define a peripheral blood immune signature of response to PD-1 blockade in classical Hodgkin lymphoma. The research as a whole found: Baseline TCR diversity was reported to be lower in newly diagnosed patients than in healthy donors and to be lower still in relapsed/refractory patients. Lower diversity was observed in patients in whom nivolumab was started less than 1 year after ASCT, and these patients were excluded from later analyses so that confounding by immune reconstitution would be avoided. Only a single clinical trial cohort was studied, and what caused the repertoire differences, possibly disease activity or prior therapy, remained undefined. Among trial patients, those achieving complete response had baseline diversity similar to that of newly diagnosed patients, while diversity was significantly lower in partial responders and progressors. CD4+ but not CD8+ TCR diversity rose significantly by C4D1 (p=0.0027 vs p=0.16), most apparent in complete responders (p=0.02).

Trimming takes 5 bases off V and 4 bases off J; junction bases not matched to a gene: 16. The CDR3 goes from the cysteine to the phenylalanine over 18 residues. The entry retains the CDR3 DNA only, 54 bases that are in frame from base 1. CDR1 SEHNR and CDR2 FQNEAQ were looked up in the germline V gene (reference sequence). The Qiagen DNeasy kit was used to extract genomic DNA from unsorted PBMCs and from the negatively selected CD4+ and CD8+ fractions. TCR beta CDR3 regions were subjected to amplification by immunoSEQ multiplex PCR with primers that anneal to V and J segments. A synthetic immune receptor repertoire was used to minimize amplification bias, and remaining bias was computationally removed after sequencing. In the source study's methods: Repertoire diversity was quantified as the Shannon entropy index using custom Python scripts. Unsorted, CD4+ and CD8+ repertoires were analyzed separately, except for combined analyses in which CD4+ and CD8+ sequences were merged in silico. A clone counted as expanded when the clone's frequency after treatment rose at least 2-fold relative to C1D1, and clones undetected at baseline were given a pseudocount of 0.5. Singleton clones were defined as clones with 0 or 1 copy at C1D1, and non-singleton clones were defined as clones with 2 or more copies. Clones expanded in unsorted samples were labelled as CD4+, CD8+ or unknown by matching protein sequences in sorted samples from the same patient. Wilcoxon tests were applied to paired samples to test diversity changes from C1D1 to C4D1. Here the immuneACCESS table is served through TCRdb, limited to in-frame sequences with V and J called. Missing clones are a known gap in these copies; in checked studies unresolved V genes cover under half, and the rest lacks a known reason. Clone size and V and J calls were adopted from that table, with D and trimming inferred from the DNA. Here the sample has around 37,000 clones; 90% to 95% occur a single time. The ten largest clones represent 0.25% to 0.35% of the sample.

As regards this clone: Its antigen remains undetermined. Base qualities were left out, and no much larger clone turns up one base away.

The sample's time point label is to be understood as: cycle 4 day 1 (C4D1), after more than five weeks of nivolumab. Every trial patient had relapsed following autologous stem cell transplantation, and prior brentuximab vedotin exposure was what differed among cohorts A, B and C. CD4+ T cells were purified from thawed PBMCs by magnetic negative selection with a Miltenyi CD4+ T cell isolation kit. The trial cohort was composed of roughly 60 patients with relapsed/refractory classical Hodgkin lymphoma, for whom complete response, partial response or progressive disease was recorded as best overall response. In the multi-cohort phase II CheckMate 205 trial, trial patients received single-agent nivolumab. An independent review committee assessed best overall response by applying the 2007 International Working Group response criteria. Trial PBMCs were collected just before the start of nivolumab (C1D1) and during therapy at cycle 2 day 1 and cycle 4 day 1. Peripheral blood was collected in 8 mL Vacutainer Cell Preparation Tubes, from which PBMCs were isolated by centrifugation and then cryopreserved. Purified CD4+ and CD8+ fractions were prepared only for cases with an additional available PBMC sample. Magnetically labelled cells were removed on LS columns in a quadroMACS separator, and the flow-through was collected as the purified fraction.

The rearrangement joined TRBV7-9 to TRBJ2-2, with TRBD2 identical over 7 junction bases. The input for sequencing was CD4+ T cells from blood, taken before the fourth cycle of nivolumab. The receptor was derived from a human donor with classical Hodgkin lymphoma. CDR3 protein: CASSQRHGGRTPTGELFF. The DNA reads TGTGCCAGCAGCCAAAGGCACGGCGGGAGAACCCCCACCGGGGAGCTGTTTTTT.